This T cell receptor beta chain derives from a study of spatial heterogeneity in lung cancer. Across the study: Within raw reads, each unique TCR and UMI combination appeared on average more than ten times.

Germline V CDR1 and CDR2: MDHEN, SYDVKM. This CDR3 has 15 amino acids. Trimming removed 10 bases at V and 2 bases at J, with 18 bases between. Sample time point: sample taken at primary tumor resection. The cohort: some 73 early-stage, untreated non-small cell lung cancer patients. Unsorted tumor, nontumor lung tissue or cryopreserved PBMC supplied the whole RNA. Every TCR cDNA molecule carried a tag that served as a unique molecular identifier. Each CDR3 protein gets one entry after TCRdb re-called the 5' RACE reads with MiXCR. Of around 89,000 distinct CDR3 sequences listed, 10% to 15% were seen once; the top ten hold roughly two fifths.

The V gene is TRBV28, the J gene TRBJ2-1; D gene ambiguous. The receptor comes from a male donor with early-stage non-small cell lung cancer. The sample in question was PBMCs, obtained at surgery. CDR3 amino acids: CATQSGGLAYNEQFF. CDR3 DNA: TGTGCCACCCAGTCCGGTGGTCTAGCCTACAATGAGCAGTTCTTC.